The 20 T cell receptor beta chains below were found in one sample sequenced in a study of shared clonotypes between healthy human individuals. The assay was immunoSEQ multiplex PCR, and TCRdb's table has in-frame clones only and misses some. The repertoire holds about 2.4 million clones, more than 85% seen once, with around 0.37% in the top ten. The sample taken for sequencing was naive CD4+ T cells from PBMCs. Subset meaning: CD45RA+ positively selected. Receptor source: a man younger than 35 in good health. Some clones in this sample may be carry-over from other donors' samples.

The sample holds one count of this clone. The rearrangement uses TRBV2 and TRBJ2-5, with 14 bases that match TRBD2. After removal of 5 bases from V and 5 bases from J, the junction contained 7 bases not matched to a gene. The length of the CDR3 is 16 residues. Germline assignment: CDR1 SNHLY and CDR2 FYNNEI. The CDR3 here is CASSSQGLAGAETQYF. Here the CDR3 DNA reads TGTGCCAGCAGTTCTCAGGGACTAGCGGGAGCGGAGACCCAGTACTTC.

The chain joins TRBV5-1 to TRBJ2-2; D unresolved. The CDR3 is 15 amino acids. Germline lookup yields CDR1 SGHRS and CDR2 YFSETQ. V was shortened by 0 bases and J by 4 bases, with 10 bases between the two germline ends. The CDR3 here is CASSLDLRVTGELFF. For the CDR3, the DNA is TGCGCCAGCAGCTTGGATCTAAGGGTCACCGGGGAGCTGTTTTTT.

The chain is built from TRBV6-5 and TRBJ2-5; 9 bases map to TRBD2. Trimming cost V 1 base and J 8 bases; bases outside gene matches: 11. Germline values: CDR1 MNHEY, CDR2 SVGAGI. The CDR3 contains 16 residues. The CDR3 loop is CASSYLKAGGPGTQYF. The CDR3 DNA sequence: TGTGCCAGCAGTTACTTAAAAGCGGGGGGCCCGGGAACCCAGTACTTC.

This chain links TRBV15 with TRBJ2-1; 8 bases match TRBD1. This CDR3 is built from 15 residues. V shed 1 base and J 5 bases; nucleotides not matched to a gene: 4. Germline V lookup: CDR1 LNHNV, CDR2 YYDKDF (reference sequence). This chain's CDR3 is CATSRVDREHNEQFF. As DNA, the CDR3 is TGTGCCACCAGCAGAGTGGACAGGGAACACAATGAGCAGTTCTTC.

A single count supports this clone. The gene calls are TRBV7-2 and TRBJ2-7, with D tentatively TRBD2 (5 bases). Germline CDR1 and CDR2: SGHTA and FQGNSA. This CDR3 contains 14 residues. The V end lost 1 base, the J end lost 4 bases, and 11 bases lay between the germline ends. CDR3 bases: TGTGCCAGCAGCTTAGTAGACGGAGGTTACGAGCAGTACTTC. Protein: CASSLVDGGYEQYF.

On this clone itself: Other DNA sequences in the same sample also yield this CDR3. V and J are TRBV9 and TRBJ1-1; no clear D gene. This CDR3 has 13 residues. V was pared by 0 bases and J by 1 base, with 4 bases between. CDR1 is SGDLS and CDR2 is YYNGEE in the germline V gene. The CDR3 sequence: CASSVVRNTEAFF. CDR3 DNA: TGTGCCAGCAGCGTAGTCCGGAACACTGAAGCTTTCTTT.

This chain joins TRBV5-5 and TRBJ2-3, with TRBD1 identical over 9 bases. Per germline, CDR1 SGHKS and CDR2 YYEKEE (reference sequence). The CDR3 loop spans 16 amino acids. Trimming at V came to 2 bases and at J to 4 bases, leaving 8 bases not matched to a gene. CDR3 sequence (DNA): TGTGCCAGCAGCTTATACAGGGGGCCGGGGGCAGATACGCAGTATTTT. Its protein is CASSLYRGPGADTQYF.

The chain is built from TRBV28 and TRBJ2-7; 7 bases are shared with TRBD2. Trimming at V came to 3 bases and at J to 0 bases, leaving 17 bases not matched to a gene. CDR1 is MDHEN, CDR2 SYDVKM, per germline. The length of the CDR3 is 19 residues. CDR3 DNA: TGTGCCAGCAGTTTGTTGGTTTGGGGAGGGACCGGCAGCTCCTACGAGCAGTACTTC. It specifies CASSLLVWGGTGSSYEQYF.

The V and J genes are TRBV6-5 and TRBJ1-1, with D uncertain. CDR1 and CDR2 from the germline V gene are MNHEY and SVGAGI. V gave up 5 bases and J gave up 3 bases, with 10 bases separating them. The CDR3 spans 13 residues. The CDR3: CASSEVYDTEAFF. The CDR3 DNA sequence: TGTGCCAGCAGTGAAGTGTATGACACTGAAGCTTTCTTT.

CDR3 nucleotide sequence: TGTGCCAGCAGCGTACCTCCGGGCGGGAGTTGGACAGATACGCAGTATTTT. It is translated as CASSVPPGGSWTDTQYF. V usage is TRBV9 and J usage is TRBJ2-3; 7 positions match TRBD2. Germline V lookup: CDR1 SGDLS, CDR2 YYNGEE. This CDR3 comprises 17 residues. Trimming removed 1 base from V and 3 bases from J; junction bases left unmatched: 11.

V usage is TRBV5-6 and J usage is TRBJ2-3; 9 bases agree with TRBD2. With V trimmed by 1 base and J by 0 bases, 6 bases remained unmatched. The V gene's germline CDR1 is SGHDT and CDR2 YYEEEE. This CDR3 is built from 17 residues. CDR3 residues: CASSLWGLAGSTDTQYF. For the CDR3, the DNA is TGTGCCAGCAGCTTGTGGGGACTAGCAGGAAGCACAGATACGCAGTATTTT.

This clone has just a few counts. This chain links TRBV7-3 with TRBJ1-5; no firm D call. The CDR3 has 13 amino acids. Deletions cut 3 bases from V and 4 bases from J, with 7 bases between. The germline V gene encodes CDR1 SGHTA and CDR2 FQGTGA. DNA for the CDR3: TGTGCCAGCAGCTTTAGTCGGAATCAGCCCCAGCATTTT. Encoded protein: CASSFSRNQPQHF. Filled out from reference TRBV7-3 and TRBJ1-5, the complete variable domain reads GAGVSQTPSNKVTEKGKYVELRCDPISGHTALYWYRQSLGQGPEFLIYFQGTGAADDSGLPNDRFFAVRPEGSVSTLKIQRTERGDSAVYLCASSFSRNQPQHFGDGTRLSIL.

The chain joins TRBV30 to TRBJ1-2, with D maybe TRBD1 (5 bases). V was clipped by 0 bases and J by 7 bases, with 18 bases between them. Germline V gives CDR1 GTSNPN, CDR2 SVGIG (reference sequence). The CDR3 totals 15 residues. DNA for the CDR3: TGTGCCTGGAGTGTACGTGACAGTTTTTTTGGTGGCTACACCTTC. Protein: CAWSVRDSFFGGYTF. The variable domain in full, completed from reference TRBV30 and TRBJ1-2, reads SQTIHQWPATLVQPVGSPLSLECTVEGTSNPNLYWYRQAAGRGLQLLFYSVGIGQISSEVPQNLSASRPQDRQFILSSKKLLLSDSGFYLCAWSVRDSFFGGYTFGSGTRLTVV.

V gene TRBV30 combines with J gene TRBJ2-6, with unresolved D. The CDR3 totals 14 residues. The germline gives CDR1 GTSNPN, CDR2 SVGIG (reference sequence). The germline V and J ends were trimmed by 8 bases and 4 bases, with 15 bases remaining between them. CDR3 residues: CARAWVPGANVLTF. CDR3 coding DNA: TGTGCCCGCGCCTGGGTGCCGGGGGCCAACGTCCTGACTTTC.

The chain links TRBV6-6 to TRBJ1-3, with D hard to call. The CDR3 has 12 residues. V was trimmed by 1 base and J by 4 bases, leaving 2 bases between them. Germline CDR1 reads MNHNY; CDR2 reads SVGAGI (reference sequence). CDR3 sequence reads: CASSYLGNTIYF. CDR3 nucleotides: TGTGCCAGCAGTTACTTAGGAAACACCATATATTTT.

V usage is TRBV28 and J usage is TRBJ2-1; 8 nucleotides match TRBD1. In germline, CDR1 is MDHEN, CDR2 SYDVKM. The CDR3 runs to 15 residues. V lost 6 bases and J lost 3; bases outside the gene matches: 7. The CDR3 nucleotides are TGTGCCAGCAGCTCGCAGGGGGCTGGCTACAATGAGCAGTTCTTC. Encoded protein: CASSSQGAGYNEQFF.

CDR3 region: CASSPWDRVRNTGELFF. Here the CDR3 DNA reads TGTGCCAGCAGTCCGTGGGACAGGGTGAGGAACACCGGGGAGCTGTTTTTT. The rearrangement links TRBV27 to TRBJ2-2; 9 bases map to TRBD1. Germline-derived CDR1 and CDR2 are MNHEY and SMNVEV (reference sequence). V gave up 5 bases and J gave up 1 base; unmatched junction bases: 8. The CDR3 is 17 residues long.

The CDR3 DNA follows: TGTGCCAGCAGCGTAGAAGGGCAGGGTGGCTACGAGCAGTACTTC. Amino acid sequence: CASSVEGQGGYEQYF. The chain couples TRBV9 to TRBJ2-7; possible D gene TRBD1, 5 bases. CDR1 and CDR2 from the germline V gene are SGDLS and YYNGEE. V lost 0 bases, J lost 3 bases, and 13 bases lay in between. CDR3 length: 15 amino acids.

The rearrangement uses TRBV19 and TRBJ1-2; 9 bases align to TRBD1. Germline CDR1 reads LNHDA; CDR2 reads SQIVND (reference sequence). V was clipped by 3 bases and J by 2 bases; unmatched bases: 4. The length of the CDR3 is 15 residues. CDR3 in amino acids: CASSITGGANYGYTF. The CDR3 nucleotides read TGTGCCAGTAGTATTACAGGGGGCGCGAACTATGGCTACACCTTC.

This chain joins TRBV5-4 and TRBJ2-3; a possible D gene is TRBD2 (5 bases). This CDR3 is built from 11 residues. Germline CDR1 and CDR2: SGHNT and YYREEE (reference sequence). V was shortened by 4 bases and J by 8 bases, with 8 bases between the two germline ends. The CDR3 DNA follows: TGTGCCAGCAGCCAAGGGAGTACGCAGTATTTT. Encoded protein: CASSQGSTQYF.